This TCR beta chain was captured by sequencing in a study of OX40 agonist ivuxolimab in advanced cancers. On the study more broadly: Earlier anti-PD-1, anti-PD-L1 or anti-CTLA-4 therapy was permitted; about 38% had received some. Study results and caveats: In general, CD8+ T cells held more expanded clones than CD4+ did, on average. Expanded peripheral T cells had an undetermined antigen specificity.

As concerns this clone: The antigen remains unidentified.

Generated by immunoSEQ multiplex PCR, the TCRdb table keeps only in-frame clones and is missing some. The repertoire holds about 89,000 clones, roughly 93% seen once, with roughly 0.64% in the top ten. Patients had blood sampled at baseline and again on cycle 4 day 1 and cycle 7 day 1. V lost 6 bases and J lost 5; bases outside the gene matches: 7. CDR1 and CDR2 from the germline V gene are LNHDA and SQIVND (reference sequence). The CDR3 extends over 14 amino acids. Sequenced here: CD4+ or CD8+ T cells sorted from blood, sampled in a trial of the OX40 agonist ivuxolimab. This clonotype originated in an adult with an advanced solid tumor such as melanoma, head and neck, liver or kidney cancer. The chain links TRBV19 to TRBJ2-7, with 10 bases fitting TRBD2. For the CDR3, the DNA is TGTGCCAGTAGGGAGCTAGCGGGAGAGGACGAGCAGTACTTC. This gives the protein CASRELAGEDEQYF.